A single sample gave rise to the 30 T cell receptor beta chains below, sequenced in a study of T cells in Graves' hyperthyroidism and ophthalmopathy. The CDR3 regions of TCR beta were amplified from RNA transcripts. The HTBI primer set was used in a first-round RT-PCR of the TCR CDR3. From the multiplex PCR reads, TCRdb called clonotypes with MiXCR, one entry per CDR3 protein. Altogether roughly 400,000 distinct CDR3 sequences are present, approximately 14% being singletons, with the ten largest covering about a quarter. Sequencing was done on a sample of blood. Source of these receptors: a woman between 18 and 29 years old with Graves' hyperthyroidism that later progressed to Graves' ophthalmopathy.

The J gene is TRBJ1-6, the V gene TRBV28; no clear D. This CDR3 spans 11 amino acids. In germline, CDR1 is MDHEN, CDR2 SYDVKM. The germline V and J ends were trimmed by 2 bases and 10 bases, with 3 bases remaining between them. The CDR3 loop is CASSLGSPLHF. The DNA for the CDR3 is TGTGCCAGCAGTTTAGGGTCACCCCTCCACTTT.

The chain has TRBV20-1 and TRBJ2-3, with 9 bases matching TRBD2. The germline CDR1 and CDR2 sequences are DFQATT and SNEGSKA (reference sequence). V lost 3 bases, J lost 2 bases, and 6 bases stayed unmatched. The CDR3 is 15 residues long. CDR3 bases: TGCAGTGCTAGGTATTCTAGCGGGGCCACAGATACGCAGTATTTT. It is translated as CSARYSSGATDTQYF.

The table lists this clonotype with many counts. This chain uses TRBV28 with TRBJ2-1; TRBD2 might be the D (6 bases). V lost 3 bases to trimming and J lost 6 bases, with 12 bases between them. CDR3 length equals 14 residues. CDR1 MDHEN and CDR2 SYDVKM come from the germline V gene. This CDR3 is CASSFPGTLNEQFF. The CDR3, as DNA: TGTGCCAGCAGTTTTCCCGGGACTCTCAATGAGCAGTTCTTC.

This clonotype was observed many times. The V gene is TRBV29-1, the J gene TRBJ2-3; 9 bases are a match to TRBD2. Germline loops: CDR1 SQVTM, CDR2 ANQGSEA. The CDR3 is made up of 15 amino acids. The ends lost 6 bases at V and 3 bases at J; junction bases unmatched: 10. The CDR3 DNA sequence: TGCAGCGTCCCCCTCGCGGGAGGGCCGACAGATACGCAGTATTTT. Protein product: CSVPLAGGPTDTQYF.

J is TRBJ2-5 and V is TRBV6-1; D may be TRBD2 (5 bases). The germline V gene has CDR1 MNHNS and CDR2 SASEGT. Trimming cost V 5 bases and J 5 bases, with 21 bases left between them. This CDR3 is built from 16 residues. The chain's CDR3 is CASSSRAGEPIETQYF. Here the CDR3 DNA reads TGTGCCAGCAGTTCGAGGGCGGGTGAACCGATCGAGACCCAGTACTTC.

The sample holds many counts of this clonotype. The CDR3, as DNA: TGTGCCAGCAGCCCGAAGGCAGATACGCAGTATTTT. Translation gives CASSPKADTQYF. The rearrangement uses TRBV7-2 and TRBJ2-3; D gene unclear. The CDR3 covers 12 residues. Germline CDR1 is SGHTA and CDR2 is FQGNSA. V lost 5 bases and J lost 4, with 7 bases in between.

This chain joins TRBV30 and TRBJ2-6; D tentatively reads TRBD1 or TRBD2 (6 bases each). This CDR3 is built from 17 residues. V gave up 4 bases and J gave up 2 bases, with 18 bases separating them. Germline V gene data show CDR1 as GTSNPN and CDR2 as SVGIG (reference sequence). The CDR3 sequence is CAWKGGLWGAGANVLTF. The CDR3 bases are TGTGCCTGGAAGGGGGGACTCTGGGGGGCTGGGGCCAACGTCCTGACTTTC.

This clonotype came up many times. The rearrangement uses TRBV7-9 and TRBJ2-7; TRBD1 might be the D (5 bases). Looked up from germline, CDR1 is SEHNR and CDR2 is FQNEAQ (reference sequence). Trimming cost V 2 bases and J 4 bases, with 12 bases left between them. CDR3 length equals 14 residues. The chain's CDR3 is CASSLSPQAYEQYF. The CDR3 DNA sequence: TGTGCCAGCAGCTTATCACCACAGGCTTACGAGCAGTACTTC.

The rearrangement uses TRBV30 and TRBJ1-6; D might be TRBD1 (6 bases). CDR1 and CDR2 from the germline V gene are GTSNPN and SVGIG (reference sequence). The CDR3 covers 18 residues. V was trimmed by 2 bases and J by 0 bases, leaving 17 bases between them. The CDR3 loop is CAWSRGQQTSSYNSPLHF. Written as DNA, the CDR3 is TGTGCCTGGAGTAGAGGACAGCAAACGAGCTCCTATAATTCACCCCTCCACTTT.

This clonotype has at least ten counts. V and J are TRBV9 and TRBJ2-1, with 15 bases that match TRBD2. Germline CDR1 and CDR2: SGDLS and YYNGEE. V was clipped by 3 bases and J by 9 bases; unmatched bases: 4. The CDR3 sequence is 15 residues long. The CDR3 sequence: CASSDGTSGRSEQFF. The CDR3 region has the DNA TGTGCCAGCAGCGACGGGACTAGCGGGAGGAGTGAGCAGTTCTTC. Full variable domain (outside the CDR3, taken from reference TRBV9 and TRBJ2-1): DSGVTQTPKHLITATGQRVTLRCSPRSGDLSVYWYQQSLDQGLQFLIQYYNGEERAKGNILERFSAQQFPDLHSELNLSSLELGDSALYFCASSDGTSGRSEQFFGPGTRLTVL.

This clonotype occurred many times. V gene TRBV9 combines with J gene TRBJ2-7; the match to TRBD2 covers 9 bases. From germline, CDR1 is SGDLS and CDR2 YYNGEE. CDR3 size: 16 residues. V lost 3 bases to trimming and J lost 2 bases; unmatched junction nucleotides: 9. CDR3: CASSAQGLAGAYEQYF. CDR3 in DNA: TGTGCCAGCAGCGCCCAGGGATTAGCGGGAGCCTACGAGCAGTACTTC.

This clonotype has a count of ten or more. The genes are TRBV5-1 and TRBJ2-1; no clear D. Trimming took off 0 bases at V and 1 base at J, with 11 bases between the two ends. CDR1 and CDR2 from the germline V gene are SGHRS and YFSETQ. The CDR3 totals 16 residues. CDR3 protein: CASSLAGPRSYNEQFF. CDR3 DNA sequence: TGCGCCAGCAGCTTGGCCGGTCCGAGGTCCTACAATGAGCAGTTCTTC.

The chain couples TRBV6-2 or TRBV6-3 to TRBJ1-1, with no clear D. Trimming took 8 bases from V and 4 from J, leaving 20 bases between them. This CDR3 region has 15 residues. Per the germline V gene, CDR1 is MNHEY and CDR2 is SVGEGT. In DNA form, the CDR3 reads TGTGCCAGCGCCCCGCGGGAGGTCTTGATCACTGAAGCTTTCTTT. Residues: CASAPREVLITEAFF.

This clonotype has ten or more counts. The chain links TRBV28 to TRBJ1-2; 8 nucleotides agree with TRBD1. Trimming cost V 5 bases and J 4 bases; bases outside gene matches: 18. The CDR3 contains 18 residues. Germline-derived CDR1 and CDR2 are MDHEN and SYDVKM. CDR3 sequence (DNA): TGTGCCAGCAGTCGTATACTTACCCAGGGGGCGCATGGCTATGGCTACACCTTC. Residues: CASSRILTQGAHGYGYTF.

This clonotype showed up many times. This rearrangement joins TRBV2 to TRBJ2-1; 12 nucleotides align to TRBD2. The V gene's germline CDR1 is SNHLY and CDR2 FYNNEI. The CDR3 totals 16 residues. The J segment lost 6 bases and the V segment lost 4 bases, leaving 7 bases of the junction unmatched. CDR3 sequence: CASSVSSGRAGNEQFF. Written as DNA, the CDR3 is TGTGCCAGCAGTGTTTCTAGCGGGAGGGCCGGCAATGAGCAGTTCTTC.

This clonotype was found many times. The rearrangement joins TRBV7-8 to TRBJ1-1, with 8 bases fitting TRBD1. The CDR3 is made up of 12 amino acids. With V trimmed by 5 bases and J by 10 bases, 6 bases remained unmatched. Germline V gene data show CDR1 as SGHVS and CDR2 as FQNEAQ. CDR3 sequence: CASSEGTGRAFF. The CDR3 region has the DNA TGTGCCAGCAGCGAAGGGACAGGCCGAGCTTTCTTT.

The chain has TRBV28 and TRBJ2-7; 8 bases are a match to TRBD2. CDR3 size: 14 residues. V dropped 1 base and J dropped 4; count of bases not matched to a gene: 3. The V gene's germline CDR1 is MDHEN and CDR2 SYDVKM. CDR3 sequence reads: CASSLSGRGYEQYF. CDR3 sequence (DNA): TGTGCCAGCAGTTTATCCGGGAGGGGGTACGAGCAGTACTTC.

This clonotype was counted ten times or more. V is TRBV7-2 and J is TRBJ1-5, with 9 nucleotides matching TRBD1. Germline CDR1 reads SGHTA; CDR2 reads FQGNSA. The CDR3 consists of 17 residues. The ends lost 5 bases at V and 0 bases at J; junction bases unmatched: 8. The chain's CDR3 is CASSPGTGPYSNQPQHF. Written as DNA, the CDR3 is TGTGCCAGCAGCCCCGGGACAGGGCCATATAGCAATCAGCCCCAGCATTTT.

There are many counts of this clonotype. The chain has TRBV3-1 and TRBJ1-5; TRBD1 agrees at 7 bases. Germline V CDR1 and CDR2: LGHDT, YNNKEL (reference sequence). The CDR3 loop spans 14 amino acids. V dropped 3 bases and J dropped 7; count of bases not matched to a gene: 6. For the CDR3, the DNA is TGTGCCAGCAGCCACGACAGGGTCGGGCAGCCCCAGCATTTT. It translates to CASSHDRVGQPQHF.

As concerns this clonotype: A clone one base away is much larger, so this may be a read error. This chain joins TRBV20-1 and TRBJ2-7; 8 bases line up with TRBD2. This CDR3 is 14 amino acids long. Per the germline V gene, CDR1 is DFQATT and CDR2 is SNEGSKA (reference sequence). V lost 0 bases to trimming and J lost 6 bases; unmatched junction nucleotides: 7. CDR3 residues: CSARDRGGLSEQYF. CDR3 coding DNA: TGCAGTGCTAGAGATCGGGGGGGACTTAGCGAGCAGTACTTC.

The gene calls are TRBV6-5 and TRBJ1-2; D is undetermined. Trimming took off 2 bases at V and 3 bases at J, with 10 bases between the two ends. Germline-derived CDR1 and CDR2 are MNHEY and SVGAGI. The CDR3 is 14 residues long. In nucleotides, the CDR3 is TGTGCCAGCAGTTACCGGGAATGGGACTATGGCTACACCTTC. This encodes CASSYREWDYGYTF.

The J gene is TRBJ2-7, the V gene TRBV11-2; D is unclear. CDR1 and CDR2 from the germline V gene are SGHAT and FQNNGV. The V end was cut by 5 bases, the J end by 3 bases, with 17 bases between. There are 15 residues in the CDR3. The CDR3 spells CASSLSKVAYYEQYF. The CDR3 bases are TGTGCCAGCAGCCTTTCTAAGGTAGCCTACTACGAGCAGTACTTC.

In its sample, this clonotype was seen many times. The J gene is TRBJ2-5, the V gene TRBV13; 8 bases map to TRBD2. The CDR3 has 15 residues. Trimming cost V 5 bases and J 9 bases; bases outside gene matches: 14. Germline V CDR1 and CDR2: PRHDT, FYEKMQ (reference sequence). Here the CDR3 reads CASSLPGGPLNPQYF. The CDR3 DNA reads TGTGCCAGCAGCCTACCGGGAGGGCCCTTAAACCCCCAGTACTTC.

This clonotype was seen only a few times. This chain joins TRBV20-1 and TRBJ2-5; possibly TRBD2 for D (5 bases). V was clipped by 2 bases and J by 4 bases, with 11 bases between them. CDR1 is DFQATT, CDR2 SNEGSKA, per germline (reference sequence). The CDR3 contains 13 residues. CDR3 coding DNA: TGCAGTGCTAGAAACGGGATGGGAGAGACCCAGTACTTC. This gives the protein CSARNGMGETQYF.

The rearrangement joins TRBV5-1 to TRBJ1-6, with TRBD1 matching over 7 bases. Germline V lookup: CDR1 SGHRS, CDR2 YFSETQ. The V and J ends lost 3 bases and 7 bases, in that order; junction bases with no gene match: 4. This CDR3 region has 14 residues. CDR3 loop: CASSSQGYNSPLHF. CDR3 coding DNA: TGCGCCAGCAGCTCACAGGGGTACAATTCACCCCTCCACTTT.

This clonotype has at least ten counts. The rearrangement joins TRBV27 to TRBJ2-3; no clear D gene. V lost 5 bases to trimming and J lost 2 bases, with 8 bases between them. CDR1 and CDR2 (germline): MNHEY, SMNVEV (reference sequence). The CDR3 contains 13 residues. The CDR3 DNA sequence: TGTGCCAGCAGTCCCACCCTCACAGATACGCAGTATTTT. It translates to CASSPTLTDTQYF.

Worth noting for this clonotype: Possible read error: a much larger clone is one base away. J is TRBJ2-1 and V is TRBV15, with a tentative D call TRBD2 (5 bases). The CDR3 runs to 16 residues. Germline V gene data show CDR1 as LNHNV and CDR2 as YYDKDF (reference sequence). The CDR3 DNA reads TGTGCCACCAGGAGAGATAGCGTGCTAGCATCGGATGAGCAGTTCTTC. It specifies CATRRDSVLASDEQFF.

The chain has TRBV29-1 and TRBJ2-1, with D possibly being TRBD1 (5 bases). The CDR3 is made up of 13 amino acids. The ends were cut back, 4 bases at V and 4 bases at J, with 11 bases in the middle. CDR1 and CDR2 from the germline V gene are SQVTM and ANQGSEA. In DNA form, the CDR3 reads TGCAGCGTTGTCAGGGTAGAGTACAATGAGCAGTTCTTC. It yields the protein CSVVRVEYNEQFF.

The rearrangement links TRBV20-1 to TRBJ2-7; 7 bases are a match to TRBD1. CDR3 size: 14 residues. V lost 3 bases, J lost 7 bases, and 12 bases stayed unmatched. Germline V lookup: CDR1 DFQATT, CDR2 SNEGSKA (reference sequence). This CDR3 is CSASLSGGPLEQYF. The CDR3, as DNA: TGCAGTGCTAGTCTGTCAGGGGGTCCCTTGGAGCAGTACTTC.

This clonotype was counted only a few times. CDR3 region: CASSLNSYNSPLHF. The CDR3 coding sequence is TGTGCCAGCAGCCTGAACAGCTATAATTCACCCCTCCACTTT. The rearrangement joins TRBV5-6 to TRBJ1-6; D unclear. Deletions cut 4 bases from V and 3 bases from J, with 8 bases between. The CDR3 runs 14 residues. Germline V CDR1 and CDR2: SGHDT, YYEEEE.